Reported below is one T cell receptor beta chain. The target antigen is unknown. The record originates from a study of cytomegalovirus exposure and HLA in healthy donors. Regarding the study as a whole: Excluded were some V segments that proved indistinguishable, including TRBV6-2 and TRBV6-3. Beyond CMV serostatus, there was no information to go on about immune exposure.

CDR3 length: 13 amino acids. PCR involved 60 Vbeta and 13 Jbeta primers. Some clones are missing from TCRdb's copy, which holds only in-frame ones; the method was immunoSEQ multiplex PCR. The repertoire holds hundreds of thousands of clones, with under 80% as singletons. The chain uses TRBV1 and TRBJ1-5; TRBD1, the D gene given by the table, was not confirmed from the DNA. TRBV1 counts as a pseudogene. The clonotype was recovered from a woman aged 30 to 39 in good health and CMV-seronegative. The sequencing input was PBMCs. The CDR3 sequence is CTSTFQGSQPQHF. CDR3 nucleotide sequence: TGCACCAGCACTTTCCAGGGAAGTCAGCCCCAGCATTTT.